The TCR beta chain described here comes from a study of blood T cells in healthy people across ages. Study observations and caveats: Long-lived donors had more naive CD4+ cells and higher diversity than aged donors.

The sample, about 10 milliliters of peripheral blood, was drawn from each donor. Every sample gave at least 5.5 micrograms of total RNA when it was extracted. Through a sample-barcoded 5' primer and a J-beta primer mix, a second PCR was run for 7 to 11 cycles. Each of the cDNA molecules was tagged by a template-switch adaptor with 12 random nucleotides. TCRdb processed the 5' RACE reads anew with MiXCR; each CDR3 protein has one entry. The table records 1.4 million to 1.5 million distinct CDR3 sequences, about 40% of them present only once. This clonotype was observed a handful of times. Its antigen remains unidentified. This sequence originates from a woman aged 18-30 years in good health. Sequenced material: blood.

CDR3 amino acids: CAISAVGVDEQYF. Written as DNA, the CDR3 is TGTGCCATCAGTGCGGTGGGAGTCGACGAGCAGTACTTC. V and J are TRBV10-3 and TRBJ2-7; TRBD2 is a possible D gene (5 bases). The CDR3 is 13 amino acids. Trimming left V 4 bases short and J 5 bases short, with 12 bases between. Germline V gene lookup returns CDR1 ENHRY and CDR2 SYGVKD.